These T cell receptor beta chains were read from a single sample in a study of CD8+CD57+ T cells in acquired aplastic anemia. TCRdb re-called the reads through MiXCR, storing one row per CDR3 protein. The repertoire consists of around 200,000 distinct CDR3 sequences, with roughly three fifths occurring once and the leading ten covering about 42%. The sample taken for sequencing was sorted CD4+, CD8+, or CD8+CD57+ T cells (not recorded which) from PBMCs. Source of these receptors: a human donor with aplastic anemia. The CDR3 runs from the conserved cysteine through the conserved F or W. A D gene is named only where the DNA matches it firmly. Clone size is stated in some rows and not others, as once, few, many or a class when expanded.

v_gene	abundance	j_gene	d_gene	CDR3nt	CDR3aa
TRBV2	many	TRBJ1-3	.	TGTGCCAGCAGTGAGGGGTTAACACACCGCTCTGGAAACACCATATATTTT	CASSEGLTHRSGNTIYF
TRBV4-1	many	TRBJ1-1	.	TGCGCCAGCAGCCAAGATTTGCGGAATACTGAAGCTTTCTTT	CASSQDLRNTEAFF
TRBV24-1	once	TRBJ1-2	.	TGTGCCACCAGTGAGAATAACTATGGCTACACCTTC	CATSENNYGYTF
TRBV5-6	.	TRBJ2-7	TRBD2	TGTGCCAGCAGCTTGCTTGTGGTAGCGGGGTCCTACGAGCAGTACTTC	CASSLLVVAGSYEQYF
TRBV20-1	few	TRBJ2-7	TRBD2	TGCAGTGCCTCATTGAGACTAGCGGGCTACGAGCAGTACTTC	CSASLRLAGYEQYF
TRBV9	few	TRBJ2-7	TRBD1	TGTGCCAGCAGCGTAGTGACAGGGGGGAACGAGCAGTACTTC	CASSVVTGGNEQYF
TRBV4-1	many	TRBJ2-2	.	TGCGCCAGCAGCCCGAGGGCAGGAGGGGAGCTGTTTTTT	CASSPRAGGELFF
TRBV12-3/TRBV12-4	few	TRBJ2-7	TRBD1	TGTGCCAGCAGCGACAGGGCGGCCGTCTCCTACGAGCAGTACTTC	CASSDRAAVSYEQYF
TRBV9	.	TRBJ2-3	.	TGTGCCAGCAGCGTCCGACGAGGCACAGATACGCAGTATTTT	CASSVRRGTDTQYF
TRBV10-3	.	TRBJ2-2	.	TGTGCCATCAGTGAGACCACGGGACGGACTCTGGAGCTGTTTTTT	CAISETTGRTLELFF
TRBV5-4	.	TRBJ2-7	TRBD2	TGTGCCAGCAGCTTCCCAGCGGGGGGAGCCTACGAGCAGTACTTC	CASSFPAGGAYEQYF
TRBV7-8	.	TRBJ2-5	TRBD1	TGTGCCAGCAGCTTTAGGACAGGCCAAGAGACCCAGTACTTC	CASSFRTGQETQYF
TRBV7-3	.	TRBJ2-7	TRBD2	TGTGCCAGCAGCTTGGGAGGGCATACTCTTATGGAGCAGTACTTC	CASSLGGHTLMEQYF
TRBV19	.	TRBJ1-5	.	TGTGCCAGTAGTATAGTCCCAAGCAATCAGCCCCAGCATTTT	CASSIVPSNQPQHF
TRBV7-9	.	TRBJ1-5	.	TGTGCCAGCAGCTTGAGAGGGACTGGCAATCAGCCCCAGCATTTT	CASSLRGTGNQPQHF
TRBV7-3	.	TRBJ2-2	TRBD1	TGTGCCAGCAGGGGGACAGGGGAAGAGTTTTTT	CASRGTGEEFF
TRBV7-3	.	TRBJ2-7	TRBD2	TGTGCCAGCAGCCTCCTAGCGGGAGCATCCTACGAGCAGTACTTC	CASSLLAGASYEQYF
TRBV6-2/TRBV6-3	.	TRBJ1-1	.	TGTGCCAGCAGTTACTCGGGGGTTACTGAAGCTTTCTTT	CASSYSGVTEAFF
TRBV6-4	.	TRBJ2-1	TRBD2	TGTGCCAGCAGTGACTCTCATAGCGGGAGGCCCCCGAGGTTCTTC	CASSDSHSGRPPRFF
TRBV7-6	few	TRBJ2-7	.	TGTGCCAGCAGCTTACGGCCAGGGGACGGCGAGCAGTACTTC	CASSLRPGDGEQYF
TRBV10-1	.	TRBJ2-3	.	TGCGCCAGCAGTGAAACTGCTATTCCAGATACGCAGTATTTT	CASSETAIPDTQYF
TRBV2	.	TRBJ2-7	.	TGCGCCAGCAGCCAAGTCCGCCCCGGGGTAGCAGGCTCCTACGAGCAGTACTTC	CASSQVRPGVAGSYEQYF
TRBV20-1	.	TRBJ2-7	.	TGCAGTGCTAGTCAGGGGGGCTACGAGCAGTACTTC	CSASQGGYEQYF
TRBV2	many	TRBJ1-6	.	TGTGCCAGCAGTGACAGTAATTCACCCCTCCACTTT	CASSDSNSPLHF
TRBV19	.	TRBJ2-1	.	TGTGCCAGTAACGAGCTAAACCTACTCGGCGGTGAGCAGTTCTTC	CASNELNLLGGEQFF